This entry features one T cell receptor beta chain sequence. 13 Jbeta primers and 60 Vbeta primers were used for the PCR. The table came from immunoSEQ multiplex PCR; TCRdb's copy has only in-frame clones and leaves some out. With approximately 150,000 clones in the sample, the ten largest clones hold 0.85% to 1%. The entry originates in a study of cytomegalovirus exposure and HLA in healthy donors. Losses at the gene ends were 2 bases for V and 6 bases for J; bases not matched to a gene: 7. Per the germline V gene, CDR1 is GTSNPN and CDR2 is SVGIG (reference sequence). The CDR3 is made up of 14 amino acids.

V usage is TRBV30 and J usage is TRBJ2-4; 7 bases match TRBD1. The sequencing input was PBMCs. The sequence was obtained from a male donor in good health and CMV-seronegative. In nucleotides, the CDR3 is TGTGCCTGGAGTCCTCCGGGACAGCTAAACATTCAGTACTTC. Translation: CAWSPPGQLNIQYF. The full variable domain, rest sourced from reference TRBV30 and TRBJ2-4, is SQTIHQWPATLVQPVGSPLSLECTVEGTSNPNLYWYRQAAGRGLQLLFYSVGIGQISSEVPQNLSASRPQDRQFILSSKKLLLSDSGFYLCAWSPPGQLNIQYFGAGTRLSVL.